Listed below are T cell receptor beta chains from one sample, sequenced in a study of chemoradiotherapy in HPV16-positive cancers. The protocol was immunoSEQ multiplex PCR, while the TCRdb copy is restricted to in-frame clones and leaves out a portion. The profile shows under 15,000 clones, about 88% of them singletons. This material consisted of blood, taken from a patient who underwent chemoradiotherapy. These receptor sequences come from a human donor with HPV-associated anogenital cancer. Each CDR3 is given with its conserved first and last residue. A D gene is named only where the DNA matches it firmly. Part of the rows lack a size; the others show once, few, many or a class for expanded clones.

v_call: TRBV5-4
j_call: TRBJ2-3
d_call: TRBD2
clone_size: NA
cdr3_nt: TGTGCCAGCAGCGGGGCTCGTAGCGGGGGGGCGTCAGATACGCAGTATTTT
cdr3_aa: CASSGARSGGASDTQYF

v_call: TRBV7-8
j_call: TRBJ2-7
d_call: NA
clone_size: NA
cdr3_nt: TGTGCCAGCAGCACTAGCTTTTACGAGCAGTACTTC
cdr3_aa: CASSTSFYEQYF

v_call: TRBV19
j_call: TRBJ2-5
d_call: TRBD2
clone_size: few
cdr3_nt: TGTGCCAGTAGTCCCCTGAGCGGGGGGTACCAAGAGACCCAGTACTTC
cdr3_aa: CASSPLSGGYQETQYF

v_call: TRBV4-3
j_call: TRBJ2-2
d_call: TRBD1
clone_size: NA
cdr3_nt: TGCGCCAGCAGCCAGGATGACAGGGTCAACACCGGGGAGCTGTTTTTT
cdr3_aa: CASSQDDRVNTGELFF

v_call: TRBV6-4
j_call: TRBJ1-3
d_call: NA
clone_size: NA
cdr3_nt: TGTGCCAGCAGTTACTCGGGGGGAGCTGGAAACACCATATATTTT
cdr3_aa: CASSYSGGAGNTIYF

v_call: TRBV29-1
j_call: TRBJ2-1
d_call: NA
clone_size: NA
cdr3_nt: TGCAGCGTTGAAGTAGACCTGCGGAGGGGACCCTACAATGAGCAGTTCTTC
cdr3_aa: CSVEVDLRRGPYNEQFF

v_call: TRBV7-3
j_call: TRBJ1-4
d_call: NA
clone_size: NA
cdr3_nt: TGTGCCAGCAGCACGGACCCAGGAGAAAAACTGTTTTTT
cdr3_aa: CASSTDPGEKLFF

v_call: TRBV7-2
j_call: TRBJ1-1
d_call: NA
clone_size: NA
cdr3_nt: TGTGCCAGCAGCGTGGGACGGATGAACACTGAAGCTTTCTTT
cdr3_aa: CASSVGRMNTEAFF

v_call: TRBV5-1
j_call: TRBJ2-3
d_call: NA
clone_size: NA
cdr3_nt: TGCGCCAGCAGCTTGGTCGACATCCAGGTGCCCACAGATACGCAGTATTTT
cdr3_aa: CASSLVDIQVPTDTQYF

v_call: TRBV9
j_call: TRBJ2-1
d_call: NA
clone_size: NA
cdr3_nt: TGTGCCAGCAGCGTAGAAAGTGAATGGCGTGGTGAGCAGTTCTTC
cdr3_aa: CASSVESEWRGEQFF

v_call: TRBV4-3
j_call: TRBJ1-2
d_call: NA
clone_size: few
cdr3_nt: TGCGCCAGCAGCCAAGATCTGGAAGGCAGGTCTAATGGCTACACCTTC
cdr3_aa: CASSQDLEGRSNGYTF

v_call: TRBV28
j_call: TRBJ2-1
d_call: NA
clone_size: NA
cdr3_nt: TGTGCCAGCAGTCCGCTAGTGGCCAAGTACAATGAGCAGTTCTTC
cdr3_aa: CASSPLVAKYNEQFF

v_call: TRBV5-1
j_call: TRBJ2-7
d_call: NA
clone_size: NA
cdr3_nt: TGCGCCAGCAGCCTGAGCGGGCAAAACTCCTACGAGCAGTACTTC
cdr3_aa: CASSLSGQNSYEQYF

v_call: TRBV6-6
j_call: TRBJ2-1
d_call: TRBD1
clone_size: NA
cdr3_nt: TGTGCCAGCAGTCAGCCGGGACAGGGGAACAATGAGCAGTTCTTC
cdr3_aa: CASSQPGQGNNEQFF

v_call: TRBV28
j_call: TRBJ2-5
d_call: TRBD2
clone_size: NA
cdr3_nt: TGTGCCAGCAGTTTACCGGGACTAGCGGAAGAGACCCAGTACTTC
cdr3_aa: CASSLPGLAEETQYF

v_call: TRBV18
j_call: TRBJ2-5
d_call: TRBD1
clone_size: NA
cdr3_nt: TGTGCCAGCTCACCACTCCGGGACAGGGGGCAAGAGACCCAGTACTTC
cdr3_aa: CASSPLRDRGQETQYF

v_call: TRBV28
j_call: TRBJ2-7
d_call: NA
clone_size: NA
cdr3_nt: TGTGCCAGCAGTTTAACCGGGACCGCCACCTACGAGCAGTACTTC
cdr3_aa: CASSLTGTATYEQYF

v_call: TRBV28
j_call: TRBJ2-2
d_call: NA
clone_size: NA
cdr3_nt: TGTGCCAGCAGTTTTGGCGGGGCCTTAAACACCGGGGAGCTGTTTTTT
cdr3_aa: CASSFGGALNTGELFF

v_call: TRBV6-1
j_call: TRBJ2-2
d_call: TRBD2
clone_size: NA
cdr3_nt: TGTGCCAGCTCGCGGGGGGGGGTCACCACCGGGGAGCTGTTTTTT
cdr3_aa: CASSRGGVTTGELFF

v_call: TRBV5-6
j_call: TRBJ2-2
d_call: NA
clone_size: NA
cdr3_nt: TGTGCCAGCAGCTGGTGGGGACGTAACACCGGGGAGCTGTTTTTT
cdr3_aa: CASSWWGRNTGELFF

v_call: TRBV27
j_call: TRBJ2-7
d_call: NA
clone_size: NA
cdr3_nt: TGTGCCAGCAGTTTAGGCCCCGCGGATTACAGCACCTACGAGCAGTACTTC
cdr3_aa: CASSLGPADYSTYEQYF

v_call: TRBV19
j_call: TRBJ2-3
d_call: NA
clone_size: NA
cdr3_nt: TGTGCCAGTAGTATAGCGGGCCCCACAGATACGCAGTATTTT
cdr3_aa: CASSIAGPTDTQYF

v_call: TRBV4-1
j_call: TRBJ2-7
d_call: TRBD2
clone_size: NA
cdr3_nt: TGCGCCAGCAGCCAAGATGGGTTGGCGGGAGGGCCCATAAACGAGCAGTACTTC
cdr3_aa: CASSQDGLAGGPINEQYF

v_call: TRBV5-4
j_call: TRBJ2-5
d_call: TRBD2
clone_size: NA
cdr3_nt: TGTGCCAGCAGCTCGTGGACTAGCCCCGAAGAGACCCAGTACTTC
cdr3_aa: CASSSWTSPEETQYF

v_call: TRBV9
j_call: TRBJ2-5
d_call: NA
clone_size: NA
cdr3_nt: TGTGCCAGCAGCGACTACCCAGGGCCTCAAGAGACCCAGTACTTC
cdr3_aa: CASSDYPGPQETQYF

v_call: TRBV6-5
j_call: TRBJ2-7
d_call: NA
clone_size: NA
cdr3_nt: TGTGCCAGCAGTTACTCGGGAATTCGAAGCTACGAGCAGTACTTC
cdr3_aa: CASSYSGIRSYEQYF

v_call: TRBV7-6
j_call: TRBJ2-1
d_call: NA
clone_size: NA
cdr3_nt: TGTGCCAGCAGCTTAGGGCGGGGCGAGCAGTTCTTC
cdr3_aa: CASSLGRGEQFF

v_call: TRBV4-2
j_call: TRBJ2-7
d_call: TRBD2
clone_size: once
cdr3_nt: TGTGCCAGCAGCCAAGGAGCGGGAGGGCCTGACGAGCAGTACTTC
cdr3_aa: CASSQGAGGPDEQYF

v_call: TRBV9
j_call: TRBJ1-3
d_call: NA
clone_size: NA
cdr3_nt: TGTGCCAGCAGCGCCTTGGGGGCGAGTGGAAACACCATATATTTT
cdr3_aa: CASSALGASGNTIYF

v_call: TRBV5-8
j_call: TRBJ2-1
d_call: NA
clone_size: NA
cdr3_nt: TGTGCCAGCAAGGTAGCGGCTTTCTACAATGAGCAGTTCTTC
cdr3_aa: CASKVAAFYNEQFF

v_call: TRBV27
j_call: TRBJ2-7
d_call: NA
clone_size: NA
cdr3_nt: TGTGCCAGCAGTTTCCGACACCTCTCCTACGAGCAGTACTTC
cdr3_aa: CASSFRHLSYEQYF

v_call: TRBV7-3
j_call: TRBJ1-2
d_call: NA
clone_size: NA
cdr3_nt: TGTGCCAGCAGCTTCGATGCCAGGGCGGAAGGCTACACCTTC
cdr3_aa: CASSFDARAEGYTF

v_call: TRBV6-6
j_call: TRBJ1-3
d_call: NA
clone_size: NA
cdr3_nt: TGTGCCAGCAGTTACGATTTCGCGCGAGGAAACACCATATATTTT
cdr3_aa: CASSYDFARGNTIYF

v_call: TRBV29-1
j_call: TRBJ2-1
d_call: NA
clone_size: NA
cdr3_nt: TGCAGCGTTGCACAGAGCTTTTACAATGAGCAGTTCTTC
cdr3_aa: CSVAQSFYNEQFF

v_call: TRBV5-1
j_call: TRBJ1-1
d_call: TRBD1
clone_size: NA
cdr3_nt: TGCGCCAGCAGCAGGCACGACAGGGGCCTTAGGAACACTGAAGCTTTCTTT
cdr3_aa: CASSRHDRGLRNTEAFF

v_call: TRBV7-2
j_call: TRBJ1-2
d_call: NA
clone_size: NA
cdr3_nt: TGTGCCAGCAGCCCCAATAACTATGGCTACACCTTC
cdr3_aa: CASSPNNYGYTF

v_call: TRBV5-4
j_call: TRBJ2-5
d_call: TRBD1
clone_size: once
cdr3_nt: TGTGCCAGCAGCTTGGTGACAGGGGCCCCGGGAGAGACCCAGTACTTC
cdr3_aa: CASSLVTGAPGETQYF

v_call: TRBV19
j_call: TRBJ2-7
d_call: NA
clone_size: NA
cdr3_nt: TGTGCCAGTAGTAGGGGCCAGGGTGGCGACGAGCAGTACTTC
cdr3_aa: CASSRGQGGDEQYF

v_call: TRBV27
j_call: TRBJ2-7
d_call: TRBD1
clone_size: few
cdr3_nt: TGTGCCAGCAGTTACACCGGGACAGGGGACTACGAGCAGTACTTC
cdr3_aa: CASSYTGTGDYEQYF

v_call: TRBV19
j_call: TRBJ2-7
d_call: NA
clone_size: NA
cdr3_nt: TGTGCCAGTAGTATGGCAGAATCGGGCTCCTACGAGCAGTACTTC
cdr3_aa: CASSMAESGSYEQYF

v_call: TRBV2
j_call: TRBJ1-3
d_call: NA
clone_size: NA
cdr3_nt: TGTGCCAGCAGTACCCGTACGGGGGCCGTCGGAAACACCATATATTTT
cdr3_aa: CASSTRTGAVGNTIYF

v_call: TRBV7-2
j_call: TRBJ1-1
d_call: NA
clone_size: NA
cdr3_nt: TGTGCCAGCAGCTTAACCCAGGGGATTAACACTGAAGCTTTCTTT
cdr3_aa: CASSLTQGINTEAFF